Presented here are 20 T cell receptor beta chains from one specimen sequenced in a study of blood T cell repertoires in COVID-19. Clones were sequenced by immunoSEQ multiplex PCR, and TCRdb holds only the in-frame ones, with some missing. The data show approximately 190,000 clones, 80% to 85% seen once. Sequencing was performed on PBMCs or T cells enriched from blood (not recorded which). These receptors were collected from a man aged 35-49 years who had recovered from COVID-19.

The chain recombines TRBV12-3 or TRBV12-4 with TRBJ2-5; D is perhaps TRBD1 (6 bases). The CDR3 length is 13 residues. Trimming removed 8 bases at V and 7 bases at J, with 17 bases between. The CDR3 nucleotides are TGTGCCAGCGGAGTAGGGGGTTTGGTGACCCAGTACTTC. This translates into CASGVGGLVTQYF.

The chain's CDR3 is CASRTGLNQPQHF. CDR3 nucleotide sequence: TGTGCCAGCAGGACAGGGCTGAATCAGCCCCAGCATTTT. This sequence joins TRBV2 and TRBJ1-5, with 7 bases matching TRBD1. Per the germline V gene, CDR1 is SNHLY and CDR2 is FYNNEI. The V segment lost 6 bases and the J segment 4 bases; nucleotides outside the gene matches: 3. The length of the CDR3 is 13 residues.

This sequence joins TRBV5-1 and TRBJ2-1; a weak D match, TRBD1 (6 bases). From germline, CDR1 is SGHRS and CDR2 YFSETQ. V gave up 4 bases and J gave up 0 bases, with 14 bases separating them. This CDR3 is 16 amino acids long. As DNA, the CDR3 is TGCGCCAGCAGCCCCCGGACAGTTAGCTCCTACAATGAGCAGTTCTTC. Translating gives CASSPRTVSSYNEQFF.

Here the CDR3 reads CASSGTSGGAYEQYF. CDR3 nucleotides: TGTGCCAGCAGTGGAACTAGCGGGGGGGCCTACGAGCAGTACTTC. The rearrangement uses TRBV25-1 and TRBJ2-7; 13 positions agree with TRBD2. In germline, CDR1 is MGHDK, CDR2 SYGVNS. The CDR3 is made up of 15 amino acids. V gave up 4 bases and J gave up 2 bases; unmatched junction bases: 2.

V gene TRBV4-3 combines with J gene TRBJ1-2; D gene uncertain. The germline V gene has CDR1 LGHNA and CDR2 YSLEER. Trimming took off 0 bases at V and 5 bases at J, with 13 bases between the two ends. The CDR3 extends over 15 amino acids. CDR3 residues: CASSQEMAGSYGYTF. DNA of the CDR3: TGCGCCAGCAGCCAAGAAATGGCGGGCTCTTATGGCTACACCTTC.

V is TRBV9 and J is TRBJ1-5; 9 nucleotides line up with TRBD1. The CDR3 loop spans 15 amino acids. The V gene end was trimmed by 4 bases and the J gene end by 7 bases; junction bases not matched to a gene: 9. The V gene's germline CDR1 is SGDLS and CDR2 YYNGEE. The CDR3 DNA sequence: TGTGCCAGCAGCATGGGACAGGGAGAGAACCAGCCCCAGCATTTT. It translates to CASSMGQGENQPQHF.

The DNA for the CDR3 is TGTGCCAGCAGCTTCAATACACTAGCGGGGGAGAACACCGGGGAGCTGTTTTTT. The encoded protein is CASSFNTLAGENTGELFF. The chain links TRBV7-9 to TRBJ2-2; 11 bases are a match to TRBD2. Germline values: CDR1 SEHNR, CDR2 FQNEAQ (reference sequence). Unmatched junction bases numbered 7, after V lost 3 bases and J lost 1 base. This CDR3 is built from 18 residues. Drawing the rest from reference TRBV7-9 and TRBJ2-2, the complete variable domain is DTGVSQNPRHKITKRGQNVTFRCDPISEHNRLYWYRQTLGQGPEFLTYFQNEAQLEKSRLLSDRFSAERPKGSFSTLEIQRTEQGDSAMYLCASSFNTLAGENTGELFFGEGSRLTVL.

Note on this clone: Additional DNA sequences in this sample encode the identical CDR3. The J gene is TRBJ1-4, the V gene TRBV30; D is possibly TRBD1 (6 bases). The ends were cut back, 0 bases at V and 7 bases at J, with 6 bases in the middle. This CDR3 is 12 amino acids long. Germline-derived CDR1 and CDR2 are GTSNPN and SVGIG (reference sequence). The CDR3 sequence is CAWSVGGEKLFF. CDR3 bases: TGTGCCTGGAGTGTAGGGGGTGAAAAACTGTTTTTT. Based on the CDR3 plus reference TRBV30 and TRBJ1-4, the full variable domain is SQTIHQWPATLVQPVGSPLSLECTVEGTSNPNLYWYRQAAGRGLQLLFYSVGIGQISSEVPQNLSASRPQDRQFILSSKKLLLSDSGFYLCAWSVGGEKLFFGSGTQLSVL.

This chain joins TRBV10-3 and TRBJ1-2, with 9 bases identical to TRBD1. The CDR3 consists of 16 residues. The ends lost 6 bases at V and 3 bases at J; junction bases unmatched: 11. The germline V gene encodes CDR1 ENHRY and CDR2 SYGVKD. CDR3 coding DNA: TGTGCCATCAGGGGGACAGGGCAACAGATTGACTATGGCTACACCTTC. It is translated as CAIRGTGQQIDYGYTF.

The CDR3 sequence: CASSLGTGPQETQYF. DNA of the CDR3: TGTGCCAGCAGCTTGGGGACAGGGCCTCAAGAGACCCAGTACTTC. This chain connects TRBV5-4 to TRBJ2-5, with 8 bases fitting TRBD1. With 0 bases clipped from V and 2 bases from J, the junction kept 3 bases outside the gene matches. CDR1 is SGHNT, CDR2 YYREEE, per germline (reference sequence). CDR3 length: 15 residues.

This sequence joins TRBV28 and TRBJ2-7; 10 bases map to TRBD2. Germline CDR1 MDHEN, CDR2 SYDVKM. The J segment lost 7 bases and the V segment lost 5 bases, leaving 20 bases of the junction unmatched. The CDR3 has 18 amino acids. The CDR3 sequence: CASSPPGLAGVSSTEQYF. The CDR3 bases are TGTGCCAGCAGTCCTCCCGGCCTAGCGGGGGTCTCTTCTACGGAGCAGTACTTC.

V usage is TRBV15 and J usage is TRBJ1-2; D remains unclear. The CDR3 covers 16 residues. V dropped 0 bases and J dropped 0 bases, with 11 bases sitting between them. In germline, CDR1 is LNHNV, CDR2 YYDKDF (reference sequence). The CDR3 reads CATSRDLQFTNYGYTF. The CDR3 bases are TGTGCCACCAGCAGAGATCTACAGTTTACTAACTATGGCTACACCTTC.

The chain is built from TRBV10-3 and TRBJ2-7, with 14 nucleotides matching TRBD2. Germline CDR1 reads ENHRY; CDR2 reads SYGVKD. J gave up 5 bases and V 4 bases, and 13 bases lay outside the gene matches. The CDR3 sequence is 18 residues long. In DNA form, the CDR3 reads TGTGCCATCAGTGCAAAATTGACTAGCGGGGGGGCCACGCACGAGCAGTACTTC. Its protein is CAISAKLTSGGATHEQYF.

J is TRBJ1-1 and V is TRBV19; perhaps TRBD1 as D (6 bases). In germline, CDR1 is LNHDA, CDR2 SQIVND (reference sequence). The CDR3 loop spans 16 amino acids. Deletions cut 1 base from V and 3 bases from J, with 15 bases between. For the CDR3, the DNA is TGTGCCAGTAGTATAGCACAGGGTAGGGAAGACACTGAAGCTTTCTTT. It yields the protein CASSIAQGREDTEAFF.

The chain recombines TRBV5-1 with TRBJ2-5, with D possibly TRBD1 on 8 matching bases. This CDR3 region has 14 residues. V was shortened by 4 bases and J by 7 bases, with 17 bases between the two germline ends. Germline CDR1 SGHRS, CDR2 YFSETQ. CDR3: CASSPGTGGGTQYF. The CDR3 DNA sequence: TGCGCCAGCAGCCCTGGGACAGGCGGGGGGACCCAGTACTTC. Complete variable domain (other parts from reference TRBV5-1 and TRBJ2-5): KAGVTQTPRYLIKTRGQQVTLSCSPISGHRSVSWYQQTPGQGLQFLFEYFSETQRNKGNFPGRFSGRQFSNSRSEMNVSTLELGDSALYLCASSPGTGGGTQYFGPGTRLLVL.

The chain joins TRBV2 to TRBJ2-1; 7 nucleotides line up with TRBD1. The CDR3 runs to 13 residues. Germline V gene data show CDR1 as SNHLY and CDR2 as FYNNEI. V shed 4 bases, J shed 6 bases, and the junction held 3 bases outside the gene matches. CDR3 loop: CASSADRTNEQFF. The CDR3 nucleotides are TGTGCCAGCAGTGCGGACAGGACCAATGAGCAGTTCTTC.

The genes are TRBV19 and TRBJ1-2; tentative D call: TRBD1 (6 bases). This CDR3 is 15 amino acids long. V shed 1 base and J shed 7 bases, with 16 bases lying between them. CDR1 LNHDA and CDR2 SQIVND come from the germline V gene (reference sequence). The CDR3 loop is CASSIVYRVVGGYTF. As DNA, the CDR3 is TGTGCCAGTAGTATAGTCTACAGGGTCGTCGGTGGCTACACCTTC.

The J gene is TRBJ2-7, the V gene TRBV5-1, with D perhaps TRBD2 (5 bases). Germline CDR1 is SGHRS and CDR2 is YFSETQ. The ends were cut back, 4 bases at V and 4 bases at J, with 15 bases in the middle. There are 14 residues in the CDR3. The CDR3 region is CASSQTDWLYEQYF. DNA of the CDR3: TGCGCCAGCAGCCAAACGGACTGGCTGTACGAGCAGTACTTC.

J is TRBJ2-7 and V is TRBV27, with D possibly being TRBD2 (5 bases). The germline V gene encodes CDR1 MNHEY and CDR2 SMNVEV (reference sequence). The V end was cut by 8 bases, the J end by 2 bases, with 19 bases between. The CDR3 totals 15 residues. CDR3 nucleotides: TGTGCCAGCGGTACCCCCCGGGGATTAACCTACGAGCAGTACTTC. Its protein is CASGTPRGLTYEQYF.

This clone has only one observation. The genes are TRBV30 and TRBJ1-6; a weak D match, TRBD1 (6 bases). The germline V gene has CDR1 GTSNPN and CDR2 SVGIG (reference sequence). The CDR3 totals 19 residues. Trimming removed 4 bases at V and 0 bases at J, with 22 bases between. In DNA, the CDR3 is TGTGCCTGGAAAACCGGGGACAATGTTTATGTCTCCTATAATTCACCCCTCCACTTT. Encoded protein: CAWKTGDNVYVSYNSPLHF.